This entry is about one TCR beta chain. What it binds is unknown. Data came from immunoSEQ multiplex PCR; TCRdb stores just in-frame clones and leaves some out. Of roughly 48,000 clones in the sample, approximately 80% were seen once. This sample is part of a study of T cells in localized non-small cell lung cancer. Points from the study as a whole: The tumor had only one region sequenced, so heterogeneity remains possible. Clonality of T cells reached its maximum in uninvolved adjacent lung, surpassing tumor. Adjacent lung was found to contain a median roughly 50 of the top 100 tumor clones.

The V end lost 3 bases, the J end lost 5 bases, and 10 bases lay between the germline ends. CDR1 is MNHEY, CDR2 SMNVEV, per germline (reference sequence). The CDR3 runs to 13 residues. The receptor was derived from a man aged 40 to 70 with stage I squamous cell lung carcinoma. This chain uses TRBV27 with TRBJ2-5; D might be TRBD2 (5 bases). The sequencing here drew on peripheral blood, taken before any cancer treatment. In DNA form, the CDR3 reads TGTGCCAGCAGTTTTGGAGGCGGGGAGACCCAGTACTTC. Its translation is CASSFGGGETQYF.